These 4 T cell receptor beta chains came from one sample sequenced in a study of beta chain features in type 1 diabetes. Sequencing targeted expressed TCRB transcripts, as all isolated RNA had been reverse transcribed. Assay: immunoSEQ multiplex PCR; the TCRdb copy retains only in-frame clones and omits some. The sample lists under 450,000 clones, approximately 14% seen once, with roughly 0.035% in the top ten. The sample consisted of naive CD4+ T cells from blood. The receptors come from a man aged 25 to 45 in good health.

The chain is built from TRBV19 and TRBJ2-3; either TRBD1 or TRBD2 may supply D (6 bases each). The germline V and J ends were trimmed by 5 bases and 4 bases, with 16 bases remaining between them. In germline, CDR1 is LNHDA, CDR2 SQIVND (reference sequence). The CDR3 is 15 amino acids. The CDR3 here is CASSDLGGTSDTQYF. CDR3 DNA sequence: TGTGCCAGTAGTGATTTAGGGGGGACGTCAGATACGCAGTATTTT.

This clone occurred a few times. The rearrangement joins TRBV10-3 to TRBJ1-2; a possible D gene is TRBD1 (6 bases). This CDR3 spans 12 amino acids. V lost 8 bases, J lost 7 bases, and 14 bases lay in between. Looked up from germline, CDR1 is ENHRY and CDR2 is SYGVKD. CDR3 nucleotide sequence: TGTGCCATCGCCTCAGGGGCGGGTGGCTACACCTTC. Its protein product is CAIASGAGGYTF.

The genes are TRBV27 and TRBJ2-5; 7 nucleotides line up with TRBD2. The length of the CDR3 is 14 residues. The trim removed 0 bases at V and 3 bases at J, leaving 1 base unmatched. Germline V lookup: CDR1 MNHEY, CDR2 SMNVEV (reference sequence). CDR3 DNA sequence: TGTGCCAGCAGTTTATCCACTAGCGAAGAGACCCAGTACTTC. Protein: CASSLSTSEETQYF.

This chain uses TRBV4-3 with TRBJ1-5, with TRBD1 matching over 7 bases. CDR1 is LGHNA and CDR2 is YSLEER in the germline V gene. CDR3 size: 17 residues. Trimming at V came to 1 base and at J to 0 bases, leaving 6 bases not matched to a gene. The CDR3, as DNA: TGCGCCAGCAGCCAAGCAAGACAGGGCGGTAGCAATCAGCCCCAGCATTTT. Protein product: CASSQARQGGSNQPQHF.